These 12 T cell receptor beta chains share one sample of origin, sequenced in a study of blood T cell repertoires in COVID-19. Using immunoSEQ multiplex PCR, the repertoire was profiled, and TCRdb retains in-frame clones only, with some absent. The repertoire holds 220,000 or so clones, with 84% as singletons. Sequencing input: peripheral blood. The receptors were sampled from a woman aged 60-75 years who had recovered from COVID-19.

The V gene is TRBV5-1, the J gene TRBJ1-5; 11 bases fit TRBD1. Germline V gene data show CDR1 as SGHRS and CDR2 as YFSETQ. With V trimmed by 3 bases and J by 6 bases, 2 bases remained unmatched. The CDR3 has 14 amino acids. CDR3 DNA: TGCGCCAGCAGCTGGGGGACAGGGGGTCAGCCCCAGCATTTT. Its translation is CASSWGTGGQPQHF.

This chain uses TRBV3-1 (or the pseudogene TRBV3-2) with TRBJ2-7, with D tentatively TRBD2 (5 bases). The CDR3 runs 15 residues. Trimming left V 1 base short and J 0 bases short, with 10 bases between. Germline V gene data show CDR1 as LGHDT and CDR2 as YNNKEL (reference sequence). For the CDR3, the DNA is TGTGCCAGCAGCCAAGTGGTAGCGAGCTCCTACGAGCAGTACTTC. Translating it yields CASSQVVASSYEQYF.

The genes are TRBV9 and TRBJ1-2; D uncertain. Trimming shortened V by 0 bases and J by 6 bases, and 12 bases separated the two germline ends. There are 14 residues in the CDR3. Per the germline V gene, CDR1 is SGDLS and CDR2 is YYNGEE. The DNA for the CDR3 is TGTGCCAGCAGCGTAGACAGAGGGTCAGATGGCTACACCTTC. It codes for CASSVDRGSDGYTF.

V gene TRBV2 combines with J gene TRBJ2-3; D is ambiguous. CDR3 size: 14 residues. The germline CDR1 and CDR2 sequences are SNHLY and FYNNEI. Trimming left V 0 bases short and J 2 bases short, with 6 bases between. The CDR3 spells CASSEAYITDTQYF. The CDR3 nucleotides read TGTGCCAGCAGTGAAGCGTATATCACAGATACGCAGTATTTT. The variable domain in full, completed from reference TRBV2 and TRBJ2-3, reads EPEVTQTPSHQVTQMGQEVILRCVPISNHLYFYWYRQILGQKVEFLVSFYNNEISEKSEIFDDQFSVERPDGSNFTLKIRSTKLEDSAMYFCASSEAYITDTQYFGPGTRLTVL.

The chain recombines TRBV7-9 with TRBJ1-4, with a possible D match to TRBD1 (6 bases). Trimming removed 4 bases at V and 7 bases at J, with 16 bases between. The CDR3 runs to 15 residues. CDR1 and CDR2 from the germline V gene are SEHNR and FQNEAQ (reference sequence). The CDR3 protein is CASSSLWARGEKLFF. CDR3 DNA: TGTGCCAGCAGCTCTCTTTGGGCCAGGGGTGAAAAACTGTTTTTT.

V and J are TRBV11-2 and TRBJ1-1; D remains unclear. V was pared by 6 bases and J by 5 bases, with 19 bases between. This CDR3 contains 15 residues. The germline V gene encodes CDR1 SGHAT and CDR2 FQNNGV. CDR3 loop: CASSPPLSLGTEAFF. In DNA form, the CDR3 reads TGTGCCAGCAGTCCTCCCTTGAGTCTCGGTACTGAAGCTTTCTTT.

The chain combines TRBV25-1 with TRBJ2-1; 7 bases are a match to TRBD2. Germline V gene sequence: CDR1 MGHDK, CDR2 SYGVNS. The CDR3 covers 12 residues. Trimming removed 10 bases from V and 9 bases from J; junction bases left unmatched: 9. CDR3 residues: CATRTGGGEQFF. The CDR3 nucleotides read TGTGCCACCCGGACGGGGGGAGGTGAGCAGTTCTTC.

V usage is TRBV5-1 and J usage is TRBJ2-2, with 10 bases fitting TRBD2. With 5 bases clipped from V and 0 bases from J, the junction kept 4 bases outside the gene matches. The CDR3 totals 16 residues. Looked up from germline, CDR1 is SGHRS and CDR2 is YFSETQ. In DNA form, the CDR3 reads TGCGCCAGCAGAACGGGACTAGCGACGAACACCGGGGAGCTGTTTTTT. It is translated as CASRTGLATNTGELFF.

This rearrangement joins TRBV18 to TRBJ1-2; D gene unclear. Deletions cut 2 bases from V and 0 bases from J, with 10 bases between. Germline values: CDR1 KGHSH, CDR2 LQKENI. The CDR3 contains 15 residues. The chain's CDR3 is CASSPSTYPNYGYTF. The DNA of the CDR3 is TGTGCCAGCTCACCATCAACCTATCCTAACTATGGCTACACCTTC.

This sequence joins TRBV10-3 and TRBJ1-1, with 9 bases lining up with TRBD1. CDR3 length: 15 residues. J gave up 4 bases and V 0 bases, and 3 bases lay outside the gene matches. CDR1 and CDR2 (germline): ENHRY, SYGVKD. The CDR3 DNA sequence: TGTGCCATCAGTGAGTCGGGACAGGGCGGCACTGAAGCTTTCTTT. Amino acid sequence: CAISESGQGGTEAFF.

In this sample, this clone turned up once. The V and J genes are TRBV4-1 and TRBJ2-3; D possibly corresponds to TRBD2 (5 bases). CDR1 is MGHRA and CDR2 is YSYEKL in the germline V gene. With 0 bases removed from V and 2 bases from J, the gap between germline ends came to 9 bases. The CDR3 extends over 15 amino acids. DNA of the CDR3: TGCGCCAGCAGCCAAGAAGCGGTATACACAGATACGCAGTATTTT. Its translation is CASSQEAVYTDTQYF.

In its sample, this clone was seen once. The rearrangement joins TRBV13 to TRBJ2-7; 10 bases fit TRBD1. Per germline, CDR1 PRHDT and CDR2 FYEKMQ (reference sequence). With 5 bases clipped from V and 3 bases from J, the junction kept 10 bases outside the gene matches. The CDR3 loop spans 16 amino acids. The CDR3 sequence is CASSASGTGEIYEQYF. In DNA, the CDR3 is TGTGCCAGCAGCGCCTCCGGGACAGGGGAGATCTACGAGCAGTACTTC.